This record covers a single T cell receptor beta chain. Its antigen remains unidentified. Germline CDR1 is MNHEY and CDR2 is SVGAGI. The CDR3 contains 16 residues. V lost 0 bases and J lost 4, with 16 bases in between. This entry comes from a study of cytotoxic CD8 clonotypes in ibrutinib-treated CLL. Study observations and caveats: On treatment, the uncommon public clonotypes contracted or remained stable. The study sampled sustained-remission and progressing patients at different times.

Sequencing used immunoSEQ multiplex PCR; TCRdb keeps in-frame clones, though not all of them. The sample carries about 250,000 clones, less than 75% recorded once. Genomic DNA for TCR beta libraries, approximately 2 micrograms, came from cryopreserved PBMCs. This TCR came from a human donor with chronic lymphocytic leukemia. Specimen: PBMCs, collected after 24 months of ibrutinib treatment. V and J are TRBV6-5 and TRBJ2-7; D is tentatively TRBD1 or TRBD2 (5 bases each). The DNA for the CDR3 is TGTGCCAGCAGTTACTCGATGCAAGGGACGGGGTACGAGCAGTACTTC. Its protein is CASSYSMQGTGYEQYF.